Following are 23 T cell receptor beta chains from one sample sequenced in a study of blood T cell repertoires in COVID-19. Profiled with immunoSEQ multiplex PCR; TCRdb holds only in-frame clones, not every one. Counted here are 200,000 to 250,000 clones, around 84% occurring once; the ten biggest clones make up around 18%. Sequencing was performed on peripheral blood. Receptors were obtained from a woman aged 80 or over with active or convalescent COVID-19.

Only one count was recorded for this clone. The rearrangement uses TRBV30 and TRBJ2-5, with TRBD2 as a possible D gene (6 bases). Germline V CDR1 and CDR2: GTSNPN, SVGIG (reference sequence). This CDR3 is 14 amino acids long. Trimming pared 2 bases from V and 3 bases from J, leaving 13 bases between. The CDR3 DNA is TGTGCCTGGAGTCGGTGGGGAGGTAAAGAGACCCAGTACTTC. This encodes CAWSRWGGKETQYF.

V usage is TRBV30 and J usage is TRBJ2-7; the match to TRBD2 covers 10 bases. Trimming took 3 bases from V and 2 from J; bases not matched to a gene: 4. CDR1 is GTSNPN and CDR2 is SVGIG in the germline V gene (reference sequence). The CDR3 sequence is 14 residues long. Written as DNA, the CDR3 is TGTGCCTGGAGGACTAGCGGGCGGACCTACGAGCAGTACTTC. Translated: CAWRTSGRTYEQYF.

V and J are TRBV2 and TRBJ2-3; 11 bases are a match to TRBD1. Germline V gene lookup returns CDR1 SNHLY and CDR2 FYNNEI. With 7 bases clipped from V and 5 bases from J, the junction kept 2 bases outside the gene matches. The CDR3 runs to 13 residues. The CDR3 DNA reads TGTGCCAGCATAGGGACAGGGGGAGATACGCAGTATTTT. It translates to CASIGTGGDTQYF. Using reference TRBV2 and TRBJ2-3 for the parts outside the CDR3, the full variable domain is EPEVTQTPSHQVTQMGQEVILRCVPISNHLYFYWYRQILGQKVEFLVSFYNNEISEKSEIFDDQFSVERPDGSNFTLKIRSTKLEDSAMYFCASIGTGGDTQYFGPGTRLTVL.

This sequence joins TRBV27 and TRBJ2-7, with TRBD1 matching over 9 bases. Germline V gene data show CDR1 as MNHEY and CDR2 as SMNVEV (reference sequence). V dropped 3 bases and J dropped 1; count of bases not matched to a gene: 7. The CDR3 consists of 16 residues. The CDR3 protein is CASSFPRDRESYEQYF. CDR3 DNA: TGTGCCAGCAGTTTCCCGAGGGACAGGGAGTCCTACGAGCAGTACTTC.

This clone came up a few times. The V call is TRBV20-1, the J call TRBJ1-1, with 8 bases lining up with TRBD1. Germline loops: CDR1 DFQATT, CDR2 SNEGSKA (reference sequence). Trimming removed 5 bases from V and 7 bases from J; junction bases left unmatched: 3. The CDR3 spans 11 residues. The CDR3 DNA sequence: TGCAGTGCTCGGACAGGGAGTGAAGCTTTCTTT. Residues: CSARTGSEAFF.

This clone has just one count. The rearrangement links TRBV29-1 to TRBJ1-1; D uncertain. The germline CDR1 and CDR2 sequences are SQVTM and ANQGSEA. This CDR3 is built from 11 residues. V lost 1 base and J 9 bases, leaving 9 bases between the germline ends. The CDR3 is CSVEGGQQAFF. CDR3 nucleotide sequence: TGCAGCGTTGAAGGCGGGCAGCAAGCTTTCTTT.

The chain couples TRBV27 to TRBJ1-1; possibly TRBD1 for D (5 bases). The ends were cut back, 4 bases at V and 5 bases at J, with 17 bases in the middle. This CDR3 is 15 amino acids long. Germline V gene sequence: CDR1 MNHEY, CDR2 SMNVEV (reference sequence). Here the CDR3 reads CASSSRAGRFTEAFF. Here the CDR3 DNA reads TGTGCCAGCAGTTCCCGTGCAGGGCGGTTTACTGAAGCTTTCTTT.

The chain carries TRBV5-1 and TRBJ2-5; 8 bases fit TRBD1. Germline-derived CDR1 and CDR2 are SGHRS and YFSETQ. CDR3 size: 14 residues. V lost 4 bases to trimming and J lost 5 bases; unmatched junction nucleotides: 7. In DNA, the CDR3 is TGCGCCAGCAGCCCAGGGACAGGTCTGGAGACCCAGTACTTC. Translating it yields CASSPGTGLETQYF.

The rearrangement links TRBV19 to TRBJ2-2; a possible D gene is TRBD1 (6 bases). The germline V gene has CDR1 LNHDA and CDR2 SQIVND (reference sequence). Trimming took off 3 bases at V and 4 bases at J, with 9 bases between the two ends. This CDR3 spans 14 amino acids. The DNA for the CDR3 is TGTGCCAGTAGTATGGTGGGGGCCACCGGGGAGCTGTTTTTT. Its protein is CASSMVGATGELFF.

This chain connects TRBV4-3 to TRBJ2-3; 7 bases align to TRBD1. Trimming took 4 bases from V and 7 from J; bases not matched to a gene: 5. The V gene's germline CDR1 is LGHNA and CDR2 YSLEER. This CDR3 comprises 13 residues. CDR3 bases: TGCGCCAGCAGCCTTCGGACAGGCTATACGCAGTATTTT. This codes for CASSLRTGYTQYF.

This sequence joins TRBV29-1 and TRBJ2-3; D call uncertain. CDR1 SQVTM and CDR2 ANQGSEA come from the germline V gene. Trimming took off 4 bases at V and 0 bases at J, with 5 bases between the two ends. The CDR3 sequence is 12 residues long. The CDR3 DNA reads as TGCAGCGTTGGTCCTAGCACAGATACGCAGTATTTT. As protein: CSVGPSTDTQYF.

The chain couples TRBV30 to TRBJ1-2, with D maybe TRBD1 (5 bases). V dropped 4 bases and J dropped 8 bases, with 17 bases sitting between them. The germline gives CDR1 GTSNPN, CDR2 SVGIG (reference sequence). The CDR3 length is 13 residues. The CDR3 coding sequence is TGTGCCTGGACTTTCGGGACTTGGGGAGGCTACACCTTC. This codes for CAWTFGTWGGYTF.

The chain has TRBV27 and TRBJ2-7, with 14 bases fitting TRBD2. Per the germline V gene, CDR1 is MNHEY and CDR2 is SMNVEV (reference sequence). The CDR3 has 16 residues. Losses at the gene ends were 5 bases for V and 6 bases for J; bases not matched to a gene: 9. Written as DNA, the CDR3 is TGTGCCAGCAGTCAATCCGGGACTAGCGGGAGAGGCGAGCAGTACTTC. It is translated as CASSQSGTSGRGEQYF.

The chain uses TRBV30 and TRBJ1-1; D is perhaps TRBD1 (6 bases). Germline values: CDR1 GTSNPN, CDR2 SVGIG (reference sequence). V was clipped by 3 bases and J by 5 bases, with 16 bases between them. The CDR3 loop spans 14 amino acids. In DNA, the CDR3 is TGTGCCTGGAGAGTACGGACAGTGAGTACTGAAGCTTTCTTT. This sequence encodes CAWRVRTVSTEAFF.

The rearrangement links TRBV4-2 to TRBJ1-5; no firm D call. Trimming stripped 0 bases from V and 2 bases from J, with 5 bases between. Germline CDR1 LGHNA, CDR2 YNFKEQ. CDR3 size: 14 residues. CDR3 nucleotide sequence: TGTGCCAGCAGCCAAGATGCGGGCAATCAGCCCCAGCATTTT. Amino acid sequence: CASSQDAGNQPQHF.

V gene TRBV9 combines with J gene TRBJ1-2; D possibly corresponds to TRBD1 (5 bases). The V and J ends lost 1 base and 7 bases respectively, with 14 bases between them. CDR1 and CDR2 from the germline V gene are SGDLS and YYNGEE. The CDR3 has 14 amino acids. In DNA form, the CDR3 reads TGTGCCAGCAGCGTAATGGAGGGGAGGGGTGGCTACACCTTC. Its translation: CASSVMEGRGGYTF.

CDR3 DNA sequence: TGTGCCAGCAGCGAAACGCTGGACAGGGATGATCACCAGCCCCAGCATTTT. Translated, it gives CASSETLDRDDHQPQHF. The chain employs TRBV21-1 and TRBJ1-5; TRBD1 was called by the table and not checked on the DNA. TRBV21-1 is deemed a pseudogene. CDR3 length: 17 amino acids.

Remarks on this clone: At one of its ends the junction is not consistent with the germline gene, which may arise from a read error. The gene calls are TRBV7-2 and TRBJ1-2; D may be TRBD1 (5 bases). From germline, CDR1 is SGHTA and CDR2 FQGNSA. This CDR3 has 12 amino acids. The CDR3 spells CASSSRTTPLGF. CDR3 sequence (DNA): TGTGCCAGCAGCTCCCGGACAACGCCTCTGGGGTTC.

This chain uses TRBV5-1 with TRBJ2-3, with 10 bases aligning to TRBD2. Germline V gives CDR1 SGHRS, CDR2 YFSETQ. This CDR3 spans 16 amino acids. After removal of 3 bases from V and 1 base from J, the junction contained 5 bases not matched to a gene. In DNA form, the CDR3 reads TGCGCCAGCAGCTCTCTAGGACTAGCGGGCACAGATACGCAGTATTTT. It specifies CASSSLGLAGTDTQYF.

The V and J genes are TRBV5-6 and TRBJ1-1, with 9 positions matching TRBD1. Germline loops: CDR1 SGHDT, CDR2 YYEEEE. The CDR3 runs to 16 residues. V trimming: 0 bases; J trimming: 4 bases; junction bases outside the gene matches: 7. The CDR3 reads CASSLVQGAMGTEAFF. The CDR3 DNA reads TGTGCCAGCAGCTTGGTACAGGGGGCGATGGGCACTGAAGCTTTCTTT.

The chain carries TRBV3-1 (or the pseudogene TRBV3-2) and TRBJ2-3; D possibly corresponds to TRBD2 (6 bases). CDR3 length: 17 residues. V gave up 0 bases and J gave up 1 base, with 14 bases separating them. In germline, CDR1 is LGHDT, CDR2 YNNKEL (reference sequence). The CDR3 loop reads CASSQDLRGRGTDTQYF. The CDR3 nucleotides read TGTGCCAGCAGCCAAGATTTGCGGGGTCGGGGCACAGATACGCAGTATTTT.

V usage is TRBV7-2 and J usage is TRBJ1-2; TRBD1 aligns across 7 bases. J gave up 6 bases and V 5 bases, and 15 bases lay outside the gene matches. Germline V gives CDR1 SGHTA, CDR2 FQGNSA. CDR3 length equals 16 residues. Here the CDR3 reads CASSPDRRPISDGYTF. As DNA, the CDR3 is TGTGCCAGCAGCCCGGACAGGCGCCCGATTTCGGATGGCTACACCTTC.

This chain uses TRBV10-2 with TRBJ2-4, with 8 bases that match TRBD2. Trimming cost V 0 bases and J 9 bases; bases outside gene matches: 10. The germline V gene encodes CDR1 WSHSY and CDR2 SAAADI. This CDR3 comprises 16 residues. The CDR3 loop is CASSESSGTRFAIQYF. The CDR3 nucleotides read TGCGCCAGCAGTGAGTCCTCCGGGACTAGGTTTGCCATTCAGTACTTC.